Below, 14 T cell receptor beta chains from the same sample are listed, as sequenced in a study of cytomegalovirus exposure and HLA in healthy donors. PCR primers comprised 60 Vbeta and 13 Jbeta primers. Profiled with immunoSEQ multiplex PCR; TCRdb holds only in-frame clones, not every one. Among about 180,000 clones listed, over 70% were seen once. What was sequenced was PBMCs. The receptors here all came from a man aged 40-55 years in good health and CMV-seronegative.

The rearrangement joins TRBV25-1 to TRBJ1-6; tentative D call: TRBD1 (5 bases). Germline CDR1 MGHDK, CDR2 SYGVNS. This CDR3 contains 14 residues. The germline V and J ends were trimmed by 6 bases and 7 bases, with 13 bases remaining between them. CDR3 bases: TGTGCCAGCAGCCTTACAGGCCCAAATTCACCCCTCCACTTT. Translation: CASSLTGPNSPLHF. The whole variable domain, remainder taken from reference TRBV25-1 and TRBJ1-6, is EADIYQTPRYLVIGTGKKITLECSQTMGHDKMYWYQQDPGMELHLIHYSYGVNSTEKGDLSSESTVSRIRTEHFPLTLESARPSHTSQYLCASSLTGPNSPLHFGNGTRLTVT.

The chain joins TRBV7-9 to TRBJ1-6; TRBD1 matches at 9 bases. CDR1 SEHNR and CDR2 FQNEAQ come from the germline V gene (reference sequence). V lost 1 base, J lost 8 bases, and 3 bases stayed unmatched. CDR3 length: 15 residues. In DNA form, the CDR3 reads TGTGCCAGCAGCTTAGTGACAGGGGGGGATTCACCCCTCCACTTT. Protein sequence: CASSLVTGGDSPLHF.

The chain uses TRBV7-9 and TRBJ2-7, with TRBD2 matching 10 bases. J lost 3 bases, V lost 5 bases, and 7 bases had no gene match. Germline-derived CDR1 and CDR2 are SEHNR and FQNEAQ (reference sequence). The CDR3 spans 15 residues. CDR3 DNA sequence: TGTGCCAGCAGCGACGGACTAGCGGTCCTCTACGAGCAGTACTTC. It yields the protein CASSDGLAVLYEQYF.

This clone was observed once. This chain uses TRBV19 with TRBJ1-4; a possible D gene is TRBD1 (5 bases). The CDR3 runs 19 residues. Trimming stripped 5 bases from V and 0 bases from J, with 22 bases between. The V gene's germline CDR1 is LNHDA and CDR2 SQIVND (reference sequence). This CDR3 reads CASSDRRGYRPATNEKLFF. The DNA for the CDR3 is TGTGCCAGTAGTGACCGGAGGGGCTACCGCCCAGCAACTAATGAAAAACTGTTTTTT.

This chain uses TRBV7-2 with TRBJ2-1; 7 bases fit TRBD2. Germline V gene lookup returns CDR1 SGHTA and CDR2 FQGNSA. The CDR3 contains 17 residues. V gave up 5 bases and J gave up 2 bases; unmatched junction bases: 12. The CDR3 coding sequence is TGTGCCAGCAGCGGGCGAAAGGGCGGGGGAACCTACAATGAGCAGTTCTTC. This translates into CASSGRKGGGTYNEQFF. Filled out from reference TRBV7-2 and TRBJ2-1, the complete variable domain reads GAGVSQSPSNKVTEKGKDVELRCDPISGHTALYWYRQSLGQGLEFLIYFQGNSAPDKSGLPSDRFSAERTGGSVSTLTIQRTQQEDSAVYLCASSGRKGGGTYNEQFFGPGTRLTVL.

The CDR3 DNA sequence: TGTGCCAGCAGTAGCTGGGGGGGAAGGAGCGAAAAACTGTTTTTT. Translated, it gives CASSSWGGRSEKLFF. The rearrangement uses TRBV25-1 and TRBJ1-4; tentatively, D is TRBD1 (5 bases). The ends were cut back, 5 bases at V and 8 bases at J, with 18 bases in the middle. Germline V gene sequence: CDR1 MGHDK, CDR2 SYGVNS. This CDR3 is built from 15 residues.

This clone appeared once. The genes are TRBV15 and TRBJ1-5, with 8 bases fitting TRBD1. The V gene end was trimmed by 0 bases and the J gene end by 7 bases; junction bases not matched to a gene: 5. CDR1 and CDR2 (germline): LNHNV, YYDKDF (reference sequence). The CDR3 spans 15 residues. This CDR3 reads CATSRDRQGWQPQHF. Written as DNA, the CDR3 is TGTGCCACCAGCAGAGATCGACAGGGGTGGCAGCCCCAGCATTTT.

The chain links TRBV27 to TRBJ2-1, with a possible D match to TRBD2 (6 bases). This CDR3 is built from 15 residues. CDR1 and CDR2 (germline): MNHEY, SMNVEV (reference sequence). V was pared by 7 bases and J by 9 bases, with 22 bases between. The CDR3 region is CASNSRLAGIGEQFF. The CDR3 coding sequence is TGTGCCAGCAATTCGAGACTTGCGGGAATTGGTGAGCAGTTCTTC.

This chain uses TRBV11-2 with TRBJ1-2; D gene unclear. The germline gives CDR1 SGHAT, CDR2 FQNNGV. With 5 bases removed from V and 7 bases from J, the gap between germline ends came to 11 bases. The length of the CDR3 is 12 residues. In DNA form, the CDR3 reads TGTGCCAGCAGCCCCACGGGTTTTGGCTACACCTTC. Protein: CASSPTGFGYTF.

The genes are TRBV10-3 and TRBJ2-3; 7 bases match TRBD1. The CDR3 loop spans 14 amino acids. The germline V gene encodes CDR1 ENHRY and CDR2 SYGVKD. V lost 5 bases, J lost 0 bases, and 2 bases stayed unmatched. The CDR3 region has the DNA TGTGCCATCAGTCGGGACAGTAGCACAGATACGCAGTATTTT. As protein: CAISRDSSTDTQYF.

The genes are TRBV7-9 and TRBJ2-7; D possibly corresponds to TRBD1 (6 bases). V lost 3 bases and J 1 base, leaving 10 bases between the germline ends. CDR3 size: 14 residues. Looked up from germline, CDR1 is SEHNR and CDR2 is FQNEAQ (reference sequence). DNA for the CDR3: TGTGCCAGCAGCTTTCTAGGGGGTTCCTACGAGCAGTACTTC. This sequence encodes CASSFLGGSYEQYF.

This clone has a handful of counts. The CDR3 DNA is TGTGCCAGCAGTTTATTACGGCAGGGCGGCTATGGCTACACCTTC. Translated: CASSLLRQGGYGYTF. This sequence joins TRBV27 and TRBJ1-2, with D possibly TRBD1 on 5 matching bases. Per the germline V gene, CDR1 is MNHEY and CDR2 is SMNVEV (reference sequence). This CDR3 spans 15 amino acids. V was clipped by 1 base and J by 4 bases, with 13 bases between them.

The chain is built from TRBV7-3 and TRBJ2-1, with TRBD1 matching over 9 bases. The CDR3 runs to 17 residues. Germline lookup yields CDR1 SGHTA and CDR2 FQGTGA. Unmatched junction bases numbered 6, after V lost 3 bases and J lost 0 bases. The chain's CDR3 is CASSFRDRASSYNEQFF. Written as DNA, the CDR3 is TGTGCCAGCAGCTTCCGGGACAGGGCAAGCTCCTACAATGAGCAGTTCTTC.

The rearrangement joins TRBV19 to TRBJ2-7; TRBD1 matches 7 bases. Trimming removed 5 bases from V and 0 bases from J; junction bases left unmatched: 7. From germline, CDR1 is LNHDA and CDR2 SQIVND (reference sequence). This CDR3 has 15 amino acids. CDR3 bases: TGTGCCAGTAGTGTATCCGGGACAGACTCCTACGAGCAGTACTTC. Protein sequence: CASSVSGTDSYEQYF.